This passage covers 5 T cell receptor beta chains from one sample sequenced in a study of T cell responses to AZD1222 COVID-19 vaccine. This table comes from immunoSEQ multiplex PCR, and its TCRdb copy is limited to in-frame clones, with some not included. The repertoire holds some 170,000 clones, with 85% to 90% as singletons. The sequences come from peripheral blood, collected on day 0 of AZD1222 vaccination. The receptors stem from an adult in good health.

This clone was counted a few times. This rearrangement joins TRBV11-2 to TRBJ2-2; possibly TRBD1 for D (6 bases). CDR1 and CDR2 (germline): SGHAT, FQNNGV. CDR3 length: 16 amino acids. Deletions cut 3 bases from V and 4 bases from J, with 15 bases between. This CDR3 is CASSFLRGRSTGELFF. The CDR3 bases are TGTGCCAGCAGCTTCCTCAGGGGCAGATCCACCGGGGAGCTGTTTTTT.

The chain combines TRBV10-1 with TRBJ1-2; perhaps TRBD1 as D (5 bases). Germline V lookup: CDR1 WNHNN, CDR2 SYGVQD (reference sequence). The CDR3 sequence is 13 residues long. V lost 5 bases and J lost 7, with 14 bases in between. The CDR3 region is CASSSDTNFGYTF. CDR3 DNA: TGCGCCAGCAGTTCGGACACGAATTTTGGCTACACCTTC.

This sequence joins TRBV13 and TRBJ2-1; TRBD2 matches 8 bases. The V segment lost 5 bases and the J segment 8 bases; nucleotides outside the gene matches: 14. CDR1 and CDR2 (germline): PRHDT, FYEKMQ (reference sequence). This CDR3 spans 16 amino acids. CDR3: CASSKPGRAEWYEQFF. The DNA of the CDR3 is TGTGCCAGCAGCAAACCCGGGAGGGCCGAGTGGTATGAGCAGTTCTTC.

This clone was recorded only once. The rearrangement joins TRBV5-4 to TRBJ2-3; 9 bases fit TRBD2. The CDR3 runs to 16 residues. CDR1 SGHNT and CDR2 YYREEE come from the germline V gene (reference sequence). J was trimmed by 3 bases and V by 4 bases; bases with no gene match: 9. The CDR3 sequence: CASSPRGGGATDTQYF. As DNA, the CDR3 is TGTGCCAGCAGCCCCCGCGGGGGGGGAGCAACAGATACGCAGTATTTT.

The chain carries TRBV3-1 (or the pseudogene TRBV3-2) and TRBJ1-5; tentative D call: TRBD1 (6 bases). Germline V gives CDR1 LGHDT, CDR2 YNNKEL (reference sequence). This CDR3 has 15 residues. Trimming pared 1 base from V and 1 base from J, leaving 8 bases between. The CDR3 here is CASSQGGQSNQPQHF. The DNA for the CDR3 is TGTGCCAGCAGCCAAGGAGGACAGAGCAATCAGCCCCAGCATTTT.